One sample yielded the 2 T cell receptor beta chains listed below, sequenced in a study of human T cells and chemical hapten exposure. Time point: patch test 2, 6 weeks after DPC sensitization. Treatment meaning: therapeutic diphenylcyclopropenone sensitization with weekly scalp DPC. Via MiXCR, TCRdb re-called the RACE reads, giving one row per CDR3 protein. Among around 100,000 distinct CDR3 sequences listed, about an eighth were seen once. The sequenced sample was whole blood, obtained in connection with sensitization to the hapten diphenylcyclopropenone (DPC). These receptors came from a woman aged 40 to 49 with alopecia areata. Some clones in this sample may be carry-over from other donors' samples.

This clonotype occurred many times. The V and J genes are TRBV11-2 and TRBJ2-7; the match to TRBD2 covers 8 bases. Germline V lookup: CDR1 SGHAT, CDR2 FQNNGV. CDR3 length: 15 amino acids. The V gene end was trimmed by 5 bases and the J gene end by 4 bases; junction bases not matched to a gene: 10. CDR3 loop: CASSILSGGRYEQYF. CDR3 coding DNA: TGTGCCAGCAGCATCCTTTCGGGGGGGCGGTACGAGCAGTACTTC.

This clonotype was seen repeatedly, ten times or more. CDR3 DNA sequence: TGTGCCAGCAGTTACTCTCCACAGGGGGCGAGGACCAAAAACATTCAGTACTTC. It translates to CASSYSPQGARTKNIQYF. The chain combines TRBV6-5 with TRBJ2-4, with 9 nucleotides matching TRBD1. Per the germline V gene, CDR1 is MNHEY and CDR2 is SVGAGI. The CDR3 extends over 18 amino acids. V dropped 0 bases and J dropped 2; count of bases not matched to a gene: 8.